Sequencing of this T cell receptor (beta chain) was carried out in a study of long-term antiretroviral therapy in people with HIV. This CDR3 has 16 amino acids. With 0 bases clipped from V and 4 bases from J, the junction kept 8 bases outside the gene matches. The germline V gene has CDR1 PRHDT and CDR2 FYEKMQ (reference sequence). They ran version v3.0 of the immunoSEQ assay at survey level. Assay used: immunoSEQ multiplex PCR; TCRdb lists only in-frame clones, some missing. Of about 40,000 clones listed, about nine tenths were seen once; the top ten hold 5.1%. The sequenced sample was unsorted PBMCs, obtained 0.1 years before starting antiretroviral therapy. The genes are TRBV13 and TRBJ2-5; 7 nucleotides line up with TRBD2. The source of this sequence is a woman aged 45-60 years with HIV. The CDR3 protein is CASSLGPAGGVETQYF. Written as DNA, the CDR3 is TGTGCCAGCAGCTTAGGCCCGGCTGGGGGGGTAGAGACCCAGTACTTC.